A selection of T cell receptor beta chains follows, all from one sample in a study of identical twins. Via MiXCR, TCRdb re-called the 5' RACE reads, giving one row per CDR3 protein. The sample has over 200,000 distinct CDR3 sequences, less than 9.5% seen once. The sample taken for sequencing was memory (CD45RO+) T cells sorted from blood. Receptor source: a woman aged 18 to 35 in good health. Each CDR3 is given with its conserved first and last residue. The D gene is left open where the match is weak. Clone size is given for some rows only: seen once, a few or many times, or a class if the clone is expanded.

TRBD1	-	TRBV6-2/TRBV6-3	TRBJ1-5	CASSYSVRGQPQHF	TGTGCCAGCAGTTACTCGGTCAGGGGGCAGCCCCAGCATTTT
TRBD2	-	TRBV4-2	TRBJ2-7	CASSQPSGGRYEQYF	TGTGCCAGCAGCCAACCGAGCGGGGGGCGCTACGAGCAGTACTTC
TRBD2	-	TRBV15	TRBJ2-1	CATRADGLAAFNEQFF	TGTGCCACCAGAGCCGATGGACTAGCGGCATTCAATGAGCAGTTCTTC
-	few	TRBV11-2	TRBJ1-4	CASSLGGLGGLFF	TGTGCCAGCAGCTTAGGGGGTTTGGGGGGCCTGTTTTTT
-	-	TRBV12-3/TRBV12-4	TRBJ2-2	CASIDGRGRTGTGELFF	TGTGCCAGCATTGACGGGCGGGGCCGGACGGGGACCGGGGAGCTGTTTTTT
TRBD2	few	TRBV15	TRBJ2-7	CATSRDLAGGAEQYF	TGTGCCACCAGCAGAGATTTGGCGGGAGGCGCCGAGCAGTACTTC
TRBD2	many	TRBV12-3/TRBV12-4	TRBJ2-1	CATQREDYNEQFF	TGTGCCACCCAGCGGGAGGACTACAATGAGCAGTTCTTC
-	-	TRBV6-2/TRBV6-3	TRBJ2-1	CASSDGILGGGQFF	TGTGCCAGCAGTGACGGGATTCTGGGAGGGGGGCAGTTCTTC
-	-	TRBV5-1	TRBJ1-6	CASMGGSGSPLHF	TGCGCCAGCATGGGGGGAAGTGGGTCACCCCTCCACTTT
-	few	TRBV20-1	TRBJ2-1	CSASPAGEQFF	TGCAGTGCTAGCCCCGCGGGTGAGCAGTTCTTC
-	-	TRBV12-3/TRBV12-4	TRBJ2-2	CASSFSLDPGELFF	TGTGCCAGCAGTTTCAGTCTGGACCCCGGGGAGCTGTTTTTT
-	many	TRBV7-9	TRBJ1-1	CAVHGRYKPEAFF	TGTGCCGTTCACGGGAGATATAAGCCTGAAGCTTTCTTT
-	many	TRBV5-1	TRBJ2-2	CASSLAGNTGELFF	TGCGCCAGCAGCTTGGCCGGGAATACCGGGGAGCTGTTTTTT
-	many	TRBV12-3/TRBV12-4	TRBJ1-2	CASSYYTAHGYTF	TGTGCCAGCAGTTACTATACAGCCCATGGCTACACCTTC
-	few	TRBV7-2	TRBJ2-5	CASSLLGLETQYF	TGTGCCAGCAGCTTACTAGGGTTGGAGACCCAGTACTTC
-	once	TRBV30	TRBJ1-5	CAWSFGTNQPQHF	TGTGCCTGGAGTTTTGGAACGAATCAGCCCCAGCATTTT
-	few	TRBV7-9	TRBJ2-2	CASSLLDTLTGELFF	TGTGCCAGCAGCTTACTGGACACCCTTACCGGGGAGCTGTTTTTT
-	few	TRBV6-5	TRBJ2-5	CASSYITRGEKTQYF	TGTGCCAGCAGTTACATTACTAGAGGAGAAAAGACCCAGTACTTC
-	-	TRBV20-1	TRBJ2-5	CSAVIRGTRSGTQYF	TGCAGTGCTGTTATACGCGGGACTCGAAGCGGGACCCAGTACTTC
-	few	TRBV18	TRBJ2-6	CASSPPGGANVLTF	TGTGCCAGCTCGCCACCCGGTGGGGCCAACGTCCTGACTTTC
-	few	TRBV6-1	TRBJ2-3	CASSPGTLTGTDTQYF	TGTGCCAGCAGTCCCGGGACTCTCACCGGCACAGATACGCAGTATTTT
TRBD1	few	TRBV6-1	TRBJ2-5	CASTLGTGVRETQYF	TGTGCCAGCACCTTAGGGACAGGGGTTCGAGAGACCCAGTACTTC
-	-	TRBV6-4	TRBJ1-1	CASSDSVLYMNTEAFF	TGTGCCAGCAGTGACTCTGTCCTATACATGAACACTGAAGCTTTCTTT
TRBD2	few	TRBV5-1	TRBJ2-1	CASSLFSGSNEQFF	TGCGCCAGCAGCTTGTTTAGCGGGTCTAATGAGCAGTTCTTC
-	-	TRBV6-2/TRBV6-3	TRBJ2-4	CASSYQGSENIQYF	TGTGCCAGCAGTTACCAAGGGTCGGAGAACATTCAGTACTTC
TRBD2	-	TRBV20-1	TRBJ2-7	CSASRTSGGFYLEQYF	TGCAGTGCCTCCAGGACTAGCGGGGGGTTTTACCTCGAGCAGTACTTC
-	-	TRBV6-1	TRBJ1-1	CASKKQYTEAFF	TGTGCCAGCAAAAAACAATACACTGAAGCTTTCTTT
TRBD2	few	TRBV6-5	TRBJ2-7	CASSYSASRGTYEQYF	TGTGCCAGCAGTTACTCGGCTTCGCGGGGGACGTACGAGCAGTACTTC
-	few	TRBV20-1	TRBJ2-5	CSAWGGQKETQYF	TGCAGTGCTTGGGGGGGACAGAAAGAGACCCAGTACTTC
-	-	TRBV19	TRBJ2-7	CASSPPEWDGDSYEQYF	TGTGCCAGTAGTCCCCCAGAGTGGGACGGAGACTCCTACGAGCAGTACTTC
TRBD1	many	TRBV11-2	TRBJ2-7	CASSFQRQGSSYEQYF	TGTGCCAGCAGCTTTCAGCGACAGGGGAGCTCCTACGAGCAGTACTTC
-	-	TRBV6-5	TRBJ2-7	CASSSSWGRAYEQYF	TGTGCCAGCAGTTCGTCGTGGGGCCGAGCCTACGAGCAGTACTTC
TRBD1	few	TRBV7-8	TRBJ2-1	CASSKGAHRVGEQFF	TGTGCCAGCTCGAAGGGGGCGCATAGAGTGGGTGAGCAGTTCTTC
-	few	TRBV30	TRBJ2-1	CVLGTGSYNEQFF	TGTGTTTTGGGCACCGGCTCCTACAATGAGCAGTTCTTC
TRBD1	many	TRBV6-1	TRBJ1-1	CASHRQGRRTEAFF	TGTGCCAGCCACAGACAGGGACGTAGGACTGAAGCTTTCTTT
-	-	TRBV20-1	TRBJ1-5	CSVRRGRNQPQHF	TGCAGTGTGAGAAGGGGCCGCAATCAGCCCCAGCATTTT
-	few	TRBV7-2	TRBJ2-7	CASSPRYTSYEQYF	TGTGCCAGCAGCCCACGTTATACCTCCTACGAGCAGTACTTC